This entry concerns a single TCR beta chain. The data are from a study of blood T cell repertoires in COVID-19. Study background: Researchers got acute and convalescent COVID-19 samples from the United States, Italy and Spain.

Individuals aged about 18 to 89 years were recruited from 20 to 25 US areas. This table comes from immunoSEQ multiplex PCR, and its TCRdb copy is limited to in-frame clones, with some not included. The profile shows 270,000 or so clones, roughly 93% of them singletons. The CDR3 contains 15 residues. Germline CDR1 reads SGDLS; CDR2 reads YYNGEE. The V and J ends lost 0 bases and 2 bases respectively, with 10 bases between them. Material for sequencing was PBMCs or T cells enriched from blood (not recorded which). The TCR comes from a middle-aged woman with acute COVID-19. V is TRBV9 and J is TRBJ2-3, with D unclear. CDR3 in amino acids: CASSVVTGITDTQYF. The CDR3 DNA reads as TGTGCCAGCAGCGTAGTTACGGGTATCACAGATACGCAGTATTTT.